The entry below describes one T cell receptor beta chain. Other DNA sequences in this specimen translate into the identical CDR3. The data derive from a study of shared clonotypes between healthy human individuals. Over several immunoSEQ plates, each subset's genomic DNA was distributed in even portions. Under the authors' procedure: Sequence data from immunoSEQ were junction-only and lacked quality scores; consequently, filtering differed. The table came from immunoSEQ multiplex PCR; TCRdb's copy has only in-frame clones and leaves some out. V, J and clone size derive from that table, while D and trimming were established from the DNA sequence. Here the sample spans more than 400,000 clones, approximately 78% being singletons. CDR3 length equals 13 residues. Germline CDR1 reads MNHNS; CDR2 reads SASEGT. Trimming cost V 4 bases and J 2 bases, with 9 bases left between them.

What was sequenced was PBMCs. This clonotype was obtained from a woman between 40 and 55 years old in good health. Some clones in this sample may be carry-over from other donors' samples. This chain connects TRBV6-1 to TRBJ2-7; a weak D match, TRBD2 (6 bases). CDR3 in amino acids: CASSAGETYEQYF. In DNA form, the CDR3 reads TGTGCCAGCAGTGCGGGGGAGACCTACGAGCAGTACTTC.